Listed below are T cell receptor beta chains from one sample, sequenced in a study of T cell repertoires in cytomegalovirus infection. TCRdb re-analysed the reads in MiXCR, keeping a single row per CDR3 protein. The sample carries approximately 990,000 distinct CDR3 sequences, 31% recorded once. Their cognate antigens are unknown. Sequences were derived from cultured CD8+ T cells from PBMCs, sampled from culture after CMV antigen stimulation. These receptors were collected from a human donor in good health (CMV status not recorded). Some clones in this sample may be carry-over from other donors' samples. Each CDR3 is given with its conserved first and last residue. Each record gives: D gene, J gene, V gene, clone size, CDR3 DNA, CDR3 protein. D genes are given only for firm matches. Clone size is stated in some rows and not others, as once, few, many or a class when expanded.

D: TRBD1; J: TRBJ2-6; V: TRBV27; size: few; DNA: TGTGCCAGCAGCCCTGACAGGGGCTCTGGGGCCAACGTCCTGACTTTC; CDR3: CASSPDRGSGANVLTF
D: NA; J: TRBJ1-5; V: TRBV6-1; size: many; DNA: TGTGCCAGCAGTGAAGTTGCCCAGGGCTATAGCAATCAGCCCCAGCATTTT; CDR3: CASSEVAQGYSNQPQHF
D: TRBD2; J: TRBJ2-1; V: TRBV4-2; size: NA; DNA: TGTGCCAGCAGCCAAGATCAAGCGGGGGGGCGGAATGAGCAGTTCTTC; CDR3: CASSQDQAGGRNEQFF
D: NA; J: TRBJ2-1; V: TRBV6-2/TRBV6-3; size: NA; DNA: TGTGCCAGCAGTTCTGGCGGGTATGAGCAGTTCTTC; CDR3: CASSSGGYEQFF
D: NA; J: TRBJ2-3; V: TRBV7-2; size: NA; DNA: TGTGCCAGCAGCCCCCGTCGGTCTATCCGTCCAGATACGCAGTATTTT; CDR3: CASSPRRSIRPDTQYF
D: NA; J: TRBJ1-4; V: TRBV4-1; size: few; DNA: TGCGCCAGCTCGTATGCTAATGAAAAACTGTTTTTT; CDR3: CASSYANEKLFF
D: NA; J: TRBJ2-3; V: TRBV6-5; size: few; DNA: TGTGCCAGCAGTTACTCGAGGGGCTCCCCGCAGTATTTT; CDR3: CASSYSRGSPQYF
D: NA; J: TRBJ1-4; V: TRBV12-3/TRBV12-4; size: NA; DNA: TGTGCCAGCAGCCCCTTGCGGGGGAAACTGTTTTTT; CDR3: CASSPLRGKLFF
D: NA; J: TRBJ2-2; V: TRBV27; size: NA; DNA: TGTGCCAGCAGTTTATCAGGGCAGTACACCGGGGAGCTGTTTTTT; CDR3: CASSLSGQYTGELFF
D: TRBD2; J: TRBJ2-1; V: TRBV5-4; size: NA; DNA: TGTGCCAGCAGTCCTCCGGGGGGTACCTACAATGAGCAGTTCTTC; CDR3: CASSPPGGTYNEQFF
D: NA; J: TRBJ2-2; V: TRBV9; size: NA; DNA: TGTGCCAGCAGCGTAGGGCAGCAGGGTTTTTACACCGGGGAGCTGTTTTTT; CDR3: CASSVGQQGFYTGELFF
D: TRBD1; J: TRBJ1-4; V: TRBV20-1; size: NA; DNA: TGCAGTGCTAGAGCCGACAGGGCAAGTGATGAAAAACTGTTTTTT; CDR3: CSARADRASDEKLFF
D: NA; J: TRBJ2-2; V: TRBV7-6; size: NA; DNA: TGTGCCAGCAGCTTAGATGGGGCTGGAGCCGGGGAGCTGTTTTTT; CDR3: CASSLDGAGAGELFF
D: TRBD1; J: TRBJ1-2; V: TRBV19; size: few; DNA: TGTGCCAGTAGCCGCCCGGTCGAGGGACAGGTCTATGGCTACACCTTC; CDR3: CASSRPVEGQVYGYTF